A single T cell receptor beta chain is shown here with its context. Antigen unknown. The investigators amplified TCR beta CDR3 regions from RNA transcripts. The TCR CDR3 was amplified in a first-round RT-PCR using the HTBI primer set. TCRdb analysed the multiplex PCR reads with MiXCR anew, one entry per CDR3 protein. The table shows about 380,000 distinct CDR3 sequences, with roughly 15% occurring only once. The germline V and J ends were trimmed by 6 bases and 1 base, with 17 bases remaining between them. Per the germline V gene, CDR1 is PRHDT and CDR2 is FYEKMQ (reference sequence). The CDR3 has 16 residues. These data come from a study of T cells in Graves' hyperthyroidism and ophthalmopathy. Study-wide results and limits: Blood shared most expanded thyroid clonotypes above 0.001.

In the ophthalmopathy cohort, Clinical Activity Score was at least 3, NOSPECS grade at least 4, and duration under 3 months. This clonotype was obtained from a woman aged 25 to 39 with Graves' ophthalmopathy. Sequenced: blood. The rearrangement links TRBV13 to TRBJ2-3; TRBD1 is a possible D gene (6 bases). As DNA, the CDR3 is TGTGCCAGCAGTCTTAGTAGACAGGCAGGCACAGATACGCAGTATTTT. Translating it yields CASSLSRQAGTDTQYF.